This T cell receptor (beta chain) was captured by sequencing in a study of shared clonotypes between healthy human individuals. CD8 cells classed as naive were CD45RO-negative and positively selected for CCR7, excluding terminally differentiated effector memory CD45RA+ cells. Running of the assay took place at deep level. Clones were sequenced by immunoSEQ multiplex PCR, and TCRdb holds only the in-frame ones, with some missing. The sample holds millions of clones, roughly 94% seen once. This CDR3 is built from 14 residues. Looked up from germline, CDR1 is GTSNPN and CDR2 is SVGIG (reference sequence). The trim removed 8 bases at V and 2 bases at J, leaving 8 bases unmatched.

This clonotype was obtained from a man younger than 35 in good health. The sample comprised naive CD8+ T cells sorted from blood. The rearrangement links TRBV30 to TRBJ2-1; 8 nucleotides agree with TRBD2. CDR3 loop: CAGTGGVTYNEQFF. The CDR3 coding sequence is TGTGCCGGCACGGGGGGGGTAACCTACAATGAGCAGTTCTTC.